Presented here are 3 T cell receptor beta chains from one specimen sequenced in a study of cytomegalovirus exposure and HLA in healthy donors. The PCR was carried out with 60 Vbeta primers and 13 Jbeta primers. Assay used: immunoSEQ multiplex PCR; TCRdb lists only in-frame clones, some missing. This sample has 150,000 or so clones; about 74% occur once, and the top ten carry roughly 4.5%. The specimen was PBMCs. All receptors come from a young man in good health and CMV-seropositive.

This clone has only a few counts. The rearrangement joins TRBV6-1 to TRBJ1-1; maybe TRBD1 (5 bases). V gave up 5 bases and J gave up 3 bases, with 16 bases separating them. The V gene's germline CDR1 is MNHNS and CDR2 SASEGT. The CDR3 has 15 residues. CDR3 region: CASSISQGPDTEAFF. The CDR3, as DNA: TGTGCCAGCAGTATTAGCCAGGGTCCCGACACTGAAGCTTTCTTT.

The rearrangement links TRBV5-4 to TRBJ1-1; 10 positions agree with TRBD1. From germline, CDR1 is SGHNT and CDR2 YYREEE (reference sequence). The ends lost 3 bases at V and 2 bases at J; junction bases unmatched: 4. The CDR3 covers 15 residues. CDR3 in amino acids: CASSSQTGGNTEAFF. For the CDR3, the DNA is TGTGCCAGCAGCTCCCAGACAGGGGGCAACACTGAAGCTTTCTTT. The whole variable domain, filled in from reference TRBV5-4 and TRBJ1-1, reads ETGVTQSPTHLIKTRGQQVTLRCSSQSGHNTVSWYQQALGQGPQFIFQYYREEENGRGNFPPRFSGLQFPNYSSELNVNALELDDSALYLCASSSQTGGNTEAFFGQGTRLTVV.

In DNA, the CDR3 is TGTGCCAGCAGCTTGCTAGCGGGGCCGTCCGGGGAGCTGTTTTTT. Amino acid sequence: CASSLLAGPSGELFF. V is TRBV11-1 and J is TRBJ2-2; the match to TRBD2 covers 9 bases. V lost 3 bases and J lost 6; bases outside the gene matches: 5. The CDR3 is 15 amino acids. The germline V gene encodes CDR1 SGHAT and CDR2 FQDESV (reference sequence). Supplemented by reference TRBV11-1 and TRBJ2-2, the full variable domain reads EAEVAQSPRYKITEKSQAVAFWCDPISGHATLYWYRQILGQGPELLVQFQDESVVDDSQLPKDRFSAERLKGVDSTLKIQPAELGDSAMYLCASSLLAGPSGELFFGEGSRLTVL.